This T cell receptor (beta chain) was sequenced during a study of T cell responses to AZD1222 COVID-19 vaccine. Study information: Pooling of second doses given at about 4 or about 12 weeks was done.

For this clone: Its specificity is not known.

Profiled with immunoSEQ multiplex PCR; TCRdb holds only in-frame clones, not every one. The sample records over 150,000 clones, almost 90% being singletons. The ends lost 1 base at V and 0 bases at J; junction bases unmatched: 3. The length of the CDR3 is 15 residues. Germline CDR1 LNHDA, CDR2 SQIVND (reference sequence). Points from the study as a whole: Spike-specific TCR repertoires showed rising breadth and depth after two AZD1222 doses. Donors were mostly white British, more females; clonal diversity possibly underestimated. At study baseline, merely more than 5 AZD1222 recipients were seropositive.

Here the sequenced sample was peripheral blood, taken on day 0 of AZD1222 vaccination. The chain recombines TRBV19 with TRBJ2-7, with 7 bases fitting TRBD1. The origin of this receptor is an adult in good health. For the CDR3, the DNA is TGTGCCAGTAGTATAGTCGGGGACAGCTCCTACGAGCAGTACTTC. Protein: CASSIVGDSSYEQYF.